These 30 T cell receptor beta chains share one sample of origin, sequenced in a study of CD8 T cells in ankylosing spondylitis. The study, taken as a whole, reports: What appeared characteristic of ankylosing spondylitis blood was a TCR beta motif of several highly homologous variants.

TCRdb independently ran MiXCR on the 5' RACE reads; one entry per CDR3 protein. The sample records 350,000 or so distinct CDR3 sequences, roughly 8% being singletons. For these TCRs, the target antigens are not known. The sample consisted of blood, either unsorted or a sorted T cell fraction (not recorded which). Receptor source: a male donor with ankylosing spondylitis.

This clonotype occurred many times. The chain has TRBV5-1 and TRBJ2-1; D may be TRBD1 (5 bases). V was trimmed by 2 bases and J by 4 bases, leaving 10 bases between them. Germline assignment: CDR1 SGHRS and CDR2 YFSETQ. The CDR3 runs 14 residues. The CDR3 protein is CASSFQQAYNEQFF. In DNA form, the CDR3 reads TGCGCCAGCAGCTTTCAACAGGCTTACAATGAGCAGTTCTTC.

This clonotype was observed many times. The genes are TRBV5-1 and TRBJ1-2; tentative D call: TRBD1 (6 bases). This CDR3 has 13 amino acids. Trimming stripped 4 bases from V and 2 bases from J, with 9 bases between. Germline lookup yields CDR1 SGHRS and CDR2 YFSETQ. Here the CDR3 DNA reads TGCGCCAGCAGCGTACAGGGAAACTATGGCTACACCTTC. This sequence encodes CASSVQGNYGYTF.

The chain links TRBV15 to TRBJ1-2; D unresolved. The ends were cut back, 0 bases at V and 6 bases at J, with 5 bases in the middle. Germline CDR1 is LNHNV and CDR2 is YYDKDF (reference sequence). This CDR3 is 12 amino acids long. The CDR3 loop is CATSRDLDGYTF. CDR3 DNA sequence: TGTGCCACCAGCAGAGATTTGGATGGCTACACCTTC.

The V gene is TRBV12-3 or TRBV12-4, the J gene TRBJ2-5; the match to TRBD2 covers 7 bases. This CDR3 has 18 amino acids. The J segment lost 4 bases and the V segment lost 5 bases, leaving 19 bases of the junction unmatched. The chain's CDR3 is CASSLQAGAGPVRETQYF. CDR3 in DNA: TGTGCCAGCAGTCTCCAGGCGGGAGCGGGACCGGTGAGAGAGACCCAGTACTTC.

This clonotype was detected only a few times. The V gene is TRBV19, the J gene TRBJ1-5; unclear D gene. Germline values: CDR1 LNHDA, CDR2 SQIVND (reference sequence). With 3 bases removed from V and 0 bases from J, the gap between germline ends came to 9 bases. This CDR3 region has 15 residues. The CDR3 loop reads CASSIRSDSNQPQHF. DNA for the CDR3: TGTGCCAGTAGTATTCGAAGCGATAGCAATCAGCCCCAGCATTTT.

The chain carries TRBV5-5 and TRBJ2-3; D unresolved. CDR1 is SGHKS, CDR2 YYEKEE, per germline (reference sequence). The CDR3 sequence is 14 residues long. V was trimmed by 0 bases and J by 5 bases, leaving 10 bases between them. DNA for the CDR3: TGTGCCAGCAGCTTGGACCTTACGGGAGATACGCAGTATTTT. It translates to CASSLDLTGDTQYF.

This sequence joins TRBV12-3 or TRBV12-4 and TRBJ2-3; either TRBD1 or TRBD2 may supply D (6 bases each). The CDR3 has 15 amino acids. V was trimmed by 6 bases and J by 5 bases, leaving 18 bases between them. The CDR3 DNA is TGTGCCAGCAGCCCCGGGGGCAGCCTGCTAGATACGCAGTATTTT. This gives the protein CASSPGGSLLDTQYF.

The chain has TRBV7-3 and TRBJ1-1; the D is unclear. Germline lookup yields CDR1 SGHTA and CDR2 FQGTGA. The CDR3 spans 13 residues. V gave up 3 bases and J gave up 4 bases, with 9 bases separating them. The CDR3 sequence: CASSFRRGTEAFF. CDR3 sequence (DNA): TGTGCCAGCAGCTTTCGGCGAGGCACTGAAGCTTTCTTT.

As DNA, the CDR3 is TGTGCCAGCAACCCCCTGCAGAGAGATACGCAGTATTTT. Encoded protein: CASNPLQRDTQYF. The rearrangement joins TRBV5-6 to TRBJ2-3; D gene ambiguous. The CDR3 sequence is 13 residues long. Germline V CDR1 and CDR2: SGHDT, YYEEEE. V lost 6 bases to trimming and J lost 5 bases, with 13 bases between them.

The rearrangement links TRBV20-1 to TRBJ2-3; 7 bases match TRBD2. Germline CDR1 and CDR2: DFQATT and SNEGSKA (reference sequence). V was clipped by 3 bases and J by 2 bases; unmatched bases: 5. The CDR3 totals 14 residues. CDR3 in amino acids: CSASGGSFTDTQYF. The CDR3 DNA follows: TGCAGTGCTAGTGGCGGGAGTTTCACAGATACGCAGTATTTT.

V is TRBV24-1 and J is TRBJ2-2; weak D call: TRBD2 (5 bases). V was trimmed by 4 bases and J by 0 bases, leaving 11 bases between them. This CDR3 contains 16 residues. CDR1 is KGHDR and CDR2 is SFDVKD in the germline V gene. The CDR3 nucleotides read TGTGCCACCAGTGAGCTGACTATTTCGAACACCGGGGAGCTGTTTTTT. This gives the protein CATSELTISNTGELFF.

This clonotype was counted ten times or more. The chain combines TRBV29-1 with TRBJ2-1, with 11 bases identical to TRBD1. There are 14 residues in the CDR3. CDR1 is SQVTM and CDR2 is ANQGSEA in the germline V gene. Trimming cost V 6 bases and J 4 bases; bases outside gene matches: 5. The CDR3 sequence is CSVEGTGGYNEQFF. The CDR3 coding sequence is TGCAGCGTCGAGGGGACAGGGGGGTACAATGAGCAGTTCTTC.

This chain links TRBV4-1 with TRBJ2-5; TRBD1 aligns across 8 bases. Germline V lookup: CDR1 MGHRA, CDR2 YSYEKL. The CDR3 runs 17 residues. Losses at the gene ends were 0 bases for V and 4 bases for J; bases not matched to a gene: 10. The CDR3 sequence: CASSQEVPGTGGETQYF. In DNA, the CDR3 is TGCGCCAGCAGCCAAGAGGTCCCCGGGACAGGAGGAGAGACCCAGTACTTC.

The chain carries TRBV5-1 and TRBJ2-7; 15 nucleotides line up with TRBD2. Per germline, CDR1 SGHRS and CDR2 YFSETQ. J lost 0 bases, V lost 7 bases, and 8 bases had no gene match. This CDR3 is 17 amino acids long. The CDR3 sequence is CASATGTSGGSSYEQYF. The CDR3 DNA follows: TGCGCCAGCGCCACCGGGACTAGCGGGGGGAGCTCCTACGAGCAGTACTTC.

This chain uses TRBV15 with TRBJ2-3; no definite D call. The germline V and J ends were trimmed by 5 bases and 2 bases, with 17 bases remaining between them. The CDR3 totals 16 residues. Germline CDR1 reads LNHNV; CDR2 reads YYDKDF (reference sequence). CDR3 DNA: TGTGCCACCAGCTCGACCAAAAGGGTATACACAGATACGCAGTATTTT. Translated: CATSSTKRVYTDTQYF. The whole variable domain, filled in from reference TRBV15 and TRBJ2-3, reads DAMVIQNPRYQVTQFGKPVTLSCSQTLNHNVMYWYQQKSSQAPKLLFHYYDKDFNNEADTPDNFQSRRPNTSFCFLDIRSPGLGDTAMYLCATSSTKRVYTDTQYFGPGTRLTVL.

The V call is TRBV9, the J call TRBJ2-1; 11 nucleotides match TRBD2. V trimming: 0 bases; J trimming: 4 bases; junction bases outside the gene matches: 6. Germline CDR1 SGDLS, CDR2 YYNGEE. This CDR3 has 17 residues. The CDR3, as DNA: TGTGCCAGCAGCGTAGTGGGGACTAGCGGCAATTACAATGAGCAGTTCTTC. It codes for CASSVVGTSGNYNEQFF. Full variable domain (outside the CDR3, taken from reference TRBV9 and TRBJ2-1): DSGVTQTPKHLITATGQRVTLRCSPRSGDLSVYWYQQSLDQGLQFLIQYYNGEERAKGNILERFSAQQFPDLHSELNLSSLELGDSALYFCASSVVGTSGNYNEQFFGPGTRLTVL.

In this sample, this clonotype turned up a few times. The CDR3 region has the DNA TGCAGTGCAAGCGGGACTAGCGGGAGCGTTGAGCAGTTCTTC. As protein: CSASGTSGSVEQFF. This sequence joins TRBV20-1 and TRBJ2-1; 14 bases fit TRBD2. The V gene's germline CDR1 is DFQATT and CDR2 SNEGSKA (reference sequence). The V gene end was trimmed by 6 bases and the J gene end by 9 bases; junction bases not matched to a gene: 7. The CDR3 loop spans 14 amino acids.

This clonotype was found many times. The CDR3 loop reads CAWNLAGRNQPQHF. The CDR3 nucleotides are TGTGCCTGGAATCTCGCAGGACGCAATCAGCCCCAGCATTTT. The V gene is TRBV30, the J gene TRBJ1-5; D uncertain. The V end lost 4 bases, the J end lost 2 bases, and 12 bases lay between the germline ends. The CDR3 runs to 14 residues. Per germline, CDR1 GTSNPN and CDR2 SVGIG (reference sequence).

The CDR3 DNA sequence: TGTGCCAGCTCACCACCGATAGCGGGATCGAACACCGGGGAGCTGTTTTTT. Protein sequence: CASSPPIAGSNTGELFF. The chain combines TRBV18 with TRBJ2-2, with TRBD2 identical over 8 bases. The CDR3 is 17 amino acids. J lost 0 bases, V lost 0 bases, and 3 bases had no gene match. Per the germline V gene, CDR1 is KGHSH and CDR2 is LQKENI.

This clonotype was seen only a few times. The chain recombines TRBV6-5 with TRBJ2-6; the D is unclear. Germline values: CDR1 MNHEY, CDR2 SVGAGI. Trimming shortened V by 1 base and J by 1 base, and 5 bases separated the two germline ends. This CDR3 region has 15 residues. This CDR3 is CASSYFPSGANVLTF. The CDR3 nucleotides read TGTGCCAGCAGTTACTTTCCTTCTGGGGCCAACGTCCTGACTTTC.

In its sample, this clonotype was seen many times. This sequence joins TRBV18 and TRBJ2-1; TRBD1 matches at 8 bases. Germline V lookup: CDR1 KGHSH, CDR2 LQKENI. The length of the CDR3 is 13 residues. J gave up 10 bases and V 3 bases, and 5 bases lay outside the gene matches. The CDR3 sequence: CASSPQGAREQFF. The CDR3 DNA reads TGTGCCAGCTCACCCCAGGGGGCTAGGGAGCAGTTCTTC.

V is TRBV19 and J is TRBJ2-5; D remains unclear. V was clipped by 4 bases and J by 8 bases, with 11 bases between them. The CDR3 spans 12 residues. CDR1 LNHDA and CDR2 SQIVND come from the germline V gene (reference sequence). CDR3 in amino acids: CASSTPKGTQYF. CDR3 nucleotide sequence: TGTGCCAGTAGTACCCCCAAGGGAACCCAGTACTTC.

The genes are TRBV6-1 and TRBJ2-7, with 9 positions matching TRBD2. The V gene end was trimmed by 5 bases and the J gene end by 6 bases; junction bases not matched to a gene: 11. This CDR3 contains 15 residues. The germline V gene has CDR1 MNHNS and CDR2 SASEGT. Written as DNA, the CDR3 is TGTGCCAGCAGTCCCCCCGGTAGCGGGAGTTTCGAGCAGTACTTC. Its translation is CASSPPGSGSFEQYF.

In its sample, this clonotype was seen a few times. The genes are TRBV20-1 and TRBJ2-5; 7 bases align to TRBD1. J lost 4 bases, V lost 3 bases, and 8 bases had no gene match. Per the germline V gene, CDR1 is DFQATT and CDR2 is SNEGSKA (reference sequence). CDR3 length: 14 residues. As DNA, the CDR3 is TGCAGTGCTAGTGTTACAGGGGTACCAGAGACCCAGTACTTC. The encoded protein is CSASVTGVPETQYF.

This chain uses TRBV15 with TRBJ2-6; no reliable D call. Looked up from germline, CDR1 is LNHNV and CDR2 is YYDKDF (reference sequence). This CDR3 is 13 amino acids long. V shed 5 bases and J shed 2 bases, with 4 bases lying between them. The CDR3 loop is CATSGPGANVLTF. The CDR3 region has the DNA TGTGCCACCAGCGGGCCTGGGGCCAACGTCCTGACTTTC.

This clonotype showed up many times. The chain recombines TRBV5-1 with TRBJ2-3, with unresolved D. Germline V gene lookup returns CDR1 SGHRS and CDR2 YFSETQ. The CDR3 runs 12 residues. V was clipped by 4 bases and J by 6 bases, with 9 bases between them. Written as DNA, the CDR3 is TGCGCCAGCAGCGCGAAGTTTGATACGCAGTATTTT. Encoded protein: CASSAKFDTQYF. The variable domain in full, completed from reference TRBV5-1 and TRBJ2-3, reads KAGVTQTPRYLIKTRGQQVTLSCSPISGHRSVSWYQQTPGQGLQFLFEYFSETQRNKGNFPGRFSGRQFSNSRSEMNVSTLELGDSALYLCASSAKFDTQYFGPGTRLTVL.

This clonotype has just a few counts. V and J are TRBV6-1 and TRBJ1-1, with D tentatively TRBD1 (5 bases). Trimming left V 6 bases short and J 1 base short, with 15 bases between. The length of the CDR3 is 15 residues. Germline values: CDR1 MNHNS, CDR2 SASEGT. The CDR3 region has the DNA TGTGCCAGCAGGCCTGTGGGCAGGGAGAACACTGAAGCTTTCTTT. Its protein product is CASRPVGRENTEAFF.

J is TRBJ2-1 and V is TRBV5-4; D is uncertain. Germline V gene data show CDR1 as SGHNT and CDR2 as YYREEE (reference sequence). There are 13 residues in the CDR3. The V and J ends lost 4 bases and 6 bases respectively, with 11 bases between them. DNA of the CDR3: TGTGCCAGCAGCCATTGGGCAGGCAATGAGCAGTTCTTC. Amino acid sequence: CASSHWAGNEQFF.

The J gene is TRBJ1-1, the V gene TRBV28; D is unclear. The CDR3 contains 15 residues. The germline V gene has CDR1 MDHEN and CDR2 SYDVKM. V gave up 2 bases and J gave up 1 base, with 11 bases separating them. CDR3 nucleotides: TGTGCCAGCAGTTTAGGATACGGACCGAACACTGAAGCTTTCTTT. Encoded protein: CASSLGYGPNTEAFF.

This clonotype was detected a few times. The chain links TRBV2 to TRBJ2-3; 10 bases match TRBD2. V shed 7 bases, J shed 1 base, and the junction held 5 bases outside the gene matches. Germline assignment: CDR1 SNHLY and CDR2 FYNNEI. There are 15 residues in the CDR3. The CDR3 DNA follows: TGTGCCAGCAAGGGACTAGCGCAACGCACAGATACGCAGTATTTT. Its protein product is CASKGLAQRTDTQYF.